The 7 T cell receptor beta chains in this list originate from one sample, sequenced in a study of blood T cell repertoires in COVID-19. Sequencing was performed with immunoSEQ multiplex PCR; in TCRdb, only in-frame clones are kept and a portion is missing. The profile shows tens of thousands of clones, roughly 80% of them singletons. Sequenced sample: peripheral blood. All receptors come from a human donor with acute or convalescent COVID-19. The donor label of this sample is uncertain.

The CDR3 DNA reads TGTGCCAGCAGCCAAGGGGGACTAGCGGGAGAGCAGTTCTTC. Its protein product is CASSQGGLAGEQFF. The chain recombines TRBV4-2 with TRBJ2-1, with 13 bases identical to TRBD2. This CDR3 is built from 14 residues. CDR1 and CDR2 from the germline V gene are LGHNA and YNFKEQ. Trimming took 1 base from V and 10 from J; bases not matched to a gene: 1.

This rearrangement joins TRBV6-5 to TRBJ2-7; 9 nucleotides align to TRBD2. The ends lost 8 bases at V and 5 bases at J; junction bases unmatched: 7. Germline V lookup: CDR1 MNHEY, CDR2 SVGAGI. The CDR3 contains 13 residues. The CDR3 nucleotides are TGTGCCAGCGGCCCAGTAGCGGGGGACGAGCAGTACTTC. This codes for CASGPVAGDEQYF.

CDR3 nucleotide sequence: TGTGCCAGCAGCTTAGGAAGGGAGTACGAGCAGTACTTC. This encodes CASSLGREYEQYF. The V gene is TRBV11-3, the J gene TRBJ2-7; a weak D match, TRBD2 (5 bases). Germline-derived CDR1 and CDR2 are SGHNT and YENEEA. The germline V and J ends were trimmed by 1 base and 4 bases, with 8 bases remaining between them. The CDR3 totals 13 residues.

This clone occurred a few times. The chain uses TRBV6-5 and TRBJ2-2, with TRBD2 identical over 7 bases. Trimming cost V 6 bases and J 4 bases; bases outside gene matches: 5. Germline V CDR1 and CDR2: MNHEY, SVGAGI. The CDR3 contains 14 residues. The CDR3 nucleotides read TGTGCCAGCAGGTCAAGCGGGACCACCGGGGAGCTGTTTTTT. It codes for CASRSSGTTGELFF.

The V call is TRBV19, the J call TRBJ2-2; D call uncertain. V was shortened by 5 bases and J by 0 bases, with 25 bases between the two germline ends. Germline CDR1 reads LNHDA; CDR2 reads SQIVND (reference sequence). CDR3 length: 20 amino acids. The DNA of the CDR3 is TGTGCCAGTAGTCTGTCGGCCAGGCCAACCTATCCTCCGAACACCGGGGAGCTGTTTTTT. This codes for CASSLSARPTYPPNTGELFF.

Here the CDR3 reads CASSKDRHTEAFF. The CDR3, as DNA: TGTGCCAGCAGCAAAGACAGGCACACTGAAGCTTTCTTT. V and J are TRBV5-5 and TRBJ1-1; tentatively, D is TRBD1 (6 bases). Per the germline V gene, CDR1 is SGHKS and CDR2 is YYEKEE (reference sequence). V was clipped by 4 bases and J by 3 bases, with 10 bases between them. The CDR3 length is 13 residues.

The CDR3 DNA is TGCGCCAGCAGCCTACTACAGGGGGAAAGGTCTCGCTACACCTTC. It codes for CASSLLQGERSRYTF. The rearrangement joins TRBV5-1 to TRBJ1-2; 8 positions match TRBD1. This CDR3 is built from 15 residues. Per the germline V gene, CDR1 is SGHRS and CDR2 is YFSETQ. V lost 4 bases and J lost 9; bases outside the gene matches: 14.